The clone carrying this T cell receptor (beta chain) was counted ten times or more. Its antigen is unidentified. These data are taken from a study of T cells after yellow fever vaccination. Study at large: For low cell numbers, libraries were made with SMART-Seq v4 Ultra Low Input.

Study findings and constraints: At approximately 96% for CD4 and over 80% for CD8, most primary-vaccination clones showed up again after the booster. Researchers cautioned that FACS-sorted repertoires could harbor abundant clonotypes contaminating from the bulk population.

Each CDR3 protein is one row after TCRdb ran MiXCR on the 5' RACE reads. The table includes about 140,000 distinct CDR3 sequences, roughly 8.2% detected once. The germline V gene encodes CDR1 LNHNV and CDR2 YYDKDF (reference sequence). This CDR3 spans 20 amino acids. Trimming shortened V by 0 bases and J by 1 base, and 19 bases separated the two germline ends. The source is a man younger than 45 who received the YFV17D yellow fever vaccine. The chain couples TRBV15 to TRBJ2-6; a possible D gene is TRBD2 (6 bases). Sequenced here: CD4+ T cells sorted from PBMCs, sampled 5 days after the yellow fever booster vaccination. The CDR3 nucleotides are TGTGCCACCAGCAGAGATACGGGGGATAGCTCAAGGTCTGGGGCCAACGTCCTGACTTTC. As protein: CATSRDTGDSSRSGANVLTF.